The subject of this entry is one TCR beta chain. This sample was taken from a study of blood T cell repertoires in COVID-19. Study at large: Collection of acute and convalescent COVID-19 samples took place in the United States, Italy and Spain. PBMCs, B-cell-depleted T cells, or T cells were the source of the cDNA or gDNA that made up the material.

The assay was immunoSEQ multiplex PCR, and TCRdb's table has in-frame clones only and misses some. The sample lists roughly 220,000 clones; about 87% were seen once. Germline CDR1 and CDR2: MGHDK and SYGVNS. The CDR3 totals 13 residues. V dropped 6 bases and J dropped 9 bases, with 12 bases sitting between them. Recovered status applied to Cohort 3 donors who had two consecutive negative PCRs. It also applied to those with clearance or with symptom resolution. The sequence was collected from a woman aged 25 to 39 who had recovered from COVID-19. The chain combines TRBV25-1 with TRBJ1-6; tentative D call: TRBD1 (5 bases). Input material: PBMCs or T cells enriched from blood (not recorded which). The CDR3 loop reads CASRDSVGSPLHF. The CDR3, as DNA: TGTGCCAGCAGAGACAGTGTCGGTTCACCCCTCCACTTT.